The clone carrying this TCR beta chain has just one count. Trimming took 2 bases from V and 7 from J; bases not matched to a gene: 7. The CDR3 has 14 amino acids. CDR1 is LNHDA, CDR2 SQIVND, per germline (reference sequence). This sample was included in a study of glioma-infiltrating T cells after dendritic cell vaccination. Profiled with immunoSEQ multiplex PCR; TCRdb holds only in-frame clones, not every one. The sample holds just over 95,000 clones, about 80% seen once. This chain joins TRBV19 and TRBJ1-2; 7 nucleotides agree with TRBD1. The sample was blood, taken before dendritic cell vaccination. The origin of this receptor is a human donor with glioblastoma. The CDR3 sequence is CASSIPDRDGGYTF. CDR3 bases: TGTGCCAGTAGTATACCCGACAGGGATGGTGGCTACACCTTC. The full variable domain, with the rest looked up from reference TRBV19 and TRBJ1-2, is DGGITQSPKYLFRKEGQNVTLSCEQNLNHDAMYWYRQDPGQGLRLIYYSQIVNDFQKGDIAEGYSVSREKKESFPLTVTSAQKNPTAFYLCASSIPDRDGGYTFGSGTRLTVV.